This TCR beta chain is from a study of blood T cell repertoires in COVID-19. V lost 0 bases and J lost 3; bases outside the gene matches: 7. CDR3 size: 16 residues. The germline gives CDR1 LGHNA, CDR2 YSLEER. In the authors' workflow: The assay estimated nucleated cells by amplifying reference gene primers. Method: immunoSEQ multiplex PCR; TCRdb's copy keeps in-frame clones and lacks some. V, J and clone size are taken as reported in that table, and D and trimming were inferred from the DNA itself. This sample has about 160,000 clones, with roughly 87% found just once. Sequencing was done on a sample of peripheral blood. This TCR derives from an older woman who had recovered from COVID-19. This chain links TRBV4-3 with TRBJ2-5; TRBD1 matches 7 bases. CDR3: CASSQDRIGGKETQYF. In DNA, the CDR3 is TGCGCCAGCAGCCAAGATCGTATAGGGGGCAAAGAGACCCAGTACTTC.